This T cell receptor beta chain was sequenced in a study of cytomegalovirus exposure and HLA in healthy donors. The PCR employed 60 Vbeta primers together with 13 Jbeta primers. Generated by immunoSEQ multiplex PCR, the TCRdb table keeps only in-frame clones and is missing some. The table lists some 150,000 clones, around 84% of them singletons, with about 2.5% in the top ten. CDR3 size: 15 residues. Germline CDR1 and CDR2: MNHEY and SVGAGI. V lost 4 bases to trimming and J lost 8 bases; unmatched junction nucleotides: 9. This clonotype was obtained from a man in his forties or fifties in good health and CMV-seronegative. Input material: PBMCs. The V and J genes are TRBV6-5 and TRBJ2-1; 9 bases agree with TRBD2. The chain's CDR3 is CASSSLGGRGDEQFF. The CDR3, as DNA: TGTGCCAGCAGTTCTCTTGGCGGGAGGGGCGATGAGCAGTTCTTC.